Presented here are 4 T cell receptor beta chains from one specimen sequenced in a study of blood T cell repertoires in COVID-19. The protocol was immunoSEQ multiplex PCR, while the TCRdb copy is restricted to in-frame clones and leaves out a portion. Of around 100,000 clones listed, about 87% were seen once; the top ten hold nearly 20%. The source material was peripheral blood. The source of these receptors is a human donor in a cohort sampled during active COVID-19.

The rearrangement uses TRBV7-9 and TRBJ1-2, with D maybe TRBD1 (6 bases). CDR3 length: 14 residues. Trimming removed 5 bases at V and 3 bases at J, with 13 bases between. Germline values: CDR1 SEHNR, CDR2 FQNEAQ (reference sequence). The CDR3 nucleotides are TGTGCCAGCAGCCTCCGACAGGAATACTATGGCTACACCTTC. Translated: CASSLRQEYYGYTF.

The V and J genes are TRBV6-5 and TRBJ1-2; 7 bases are shared with TRBD1. The CDR3 is 16 amino acids. Germline-derived CDR1 and CDR2 are MNHEY and SVGAGI. Trimming removed 3 bases from V and 7 bases from J; junction bases left unmatched: 14. The DNA of the CDR3 is TGTGCCAGCAGTTATAGCCAGACACCGTCAGGGGGTGGCTACACCTTC. Protein: CASSYSQTPSGGGYTF.

The chain carries TRBV7-2 and TRBJ2-7; 8 bases fit TRBD2. CDR1 is SGHTA and CDR2 is FQGNSA in the germline V gene. The V segment lost 2 bases and the J segment 3 bases; nucleotides outside the gene matches: 3. This CDR3 comprises 14 residues. CDR3 sequence reads: CASSLQAGVYEQYF. CDR3 DNA sequence: TGTGCCAGCAGCTTACAAGCGGGAGTCTACGAGCAGTACTTC.

This rearrangement joins TRBV3-1 (or the pseudogene TRBV3-2) to TRBJ1-2, with D perhaps TRBD1 (6 bases). Trimming shortened V by 5 bases and J by 4 bases, and 17 bases separated the two germline ends. Germline V lookup: CDR1 LGHDT, CDR2 YNNKEL (reference sequence). The CDR3 is 15 residues long. The CDR3 nucleotides read TGTGCCAGCAGCTACGAGGGGGGGTCCGGCTATGGCTACACCTTC. Its translation: CASSYEGGSGYGYTF.